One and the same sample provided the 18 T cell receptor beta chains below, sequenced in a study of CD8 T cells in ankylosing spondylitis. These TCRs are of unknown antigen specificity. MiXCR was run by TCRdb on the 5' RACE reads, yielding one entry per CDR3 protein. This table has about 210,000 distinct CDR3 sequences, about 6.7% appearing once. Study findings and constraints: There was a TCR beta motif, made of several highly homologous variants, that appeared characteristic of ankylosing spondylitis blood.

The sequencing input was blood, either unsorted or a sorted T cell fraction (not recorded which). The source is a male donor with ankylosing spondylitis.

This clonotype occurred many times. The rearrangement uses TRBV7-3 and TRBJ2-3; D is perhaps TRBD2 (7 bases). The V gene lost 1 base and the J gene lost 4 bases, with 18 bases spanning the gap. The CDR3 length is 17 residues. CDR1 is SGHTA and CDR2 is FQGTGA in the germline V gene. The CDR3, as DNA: TGTGCCAGCAGCTTAATTGGCCCGGGGGGCCCCCCAGATACGCAGTATTTT. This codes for CASSLIGPGGPPDTQYF.

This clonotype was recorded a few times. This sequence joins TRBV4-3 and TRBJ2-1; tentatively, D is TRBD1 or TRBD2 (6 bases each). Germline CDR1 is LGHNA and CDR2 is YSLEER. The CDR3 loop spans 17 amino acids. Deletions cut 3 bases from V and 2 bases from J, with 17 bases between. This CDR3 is CASSHSPLGGTYNEQFF. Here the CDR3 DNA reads TGCGCCAGCAGCCACTCCCCTTTGGGGGGCACCTACAATGAGCAGTTCTTC.

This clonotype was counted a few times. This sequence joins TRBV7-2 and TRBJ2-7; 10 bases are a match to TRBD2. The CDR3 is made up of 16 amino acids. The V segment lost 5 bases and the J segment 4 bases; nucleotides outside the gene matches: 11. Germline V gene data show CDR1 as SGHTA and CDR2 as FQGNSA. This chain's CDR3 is CASSPAPAGGGYEQYF. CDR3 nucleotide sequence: TGTGCCAGCAGCCCCGCCCCAGCGGGAGGGGGGTACGAGCAGTACTTC.

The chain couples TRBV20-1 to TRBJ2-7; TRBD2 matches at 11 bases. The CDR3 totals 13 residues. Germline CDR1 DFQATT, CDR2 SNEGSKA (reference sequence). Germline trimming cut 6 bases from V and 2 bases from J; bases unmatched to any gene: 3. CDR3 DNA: TGCAGTGCCCCGGGACTAGCGGCCTACGAGCAGTACTTC. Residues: CSAPGLAAYEQYF.

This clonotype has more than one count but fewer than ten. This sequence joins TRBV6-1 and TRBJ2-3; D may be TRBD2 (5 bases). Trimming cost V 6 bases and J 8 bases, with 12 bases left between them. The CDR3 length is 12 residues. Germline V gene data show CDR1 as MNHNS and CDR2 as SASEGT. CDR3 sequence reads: CASSPGVSTQYF. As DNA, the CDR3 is TGTGCCAGCAGCCCCGGGGTTTCTACGCAGTATTTT.

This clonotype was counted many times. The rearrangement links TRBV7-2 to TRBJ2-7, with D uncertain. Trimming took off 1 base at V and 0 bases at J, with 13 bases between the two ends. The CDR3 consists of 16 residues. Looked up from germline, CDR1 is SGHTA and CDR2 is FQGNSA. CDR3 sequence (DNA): TGTGCCAGCAGCTTAGTATCATCGGTGAGCTCCTACGAGCAGTACTTC. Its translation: CASSLVSSVSSYEQYF. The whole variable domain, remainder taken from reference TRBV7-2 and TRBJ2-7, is GAGVSQSPSNKVTEKGKDVELRCDPISGHTALYWYRQSLGQGLEFLIYFQGNSAPDKSGLPSDRFSAERTGGSVSTLTIQRTQQEDSAVYLCASSLVSSVSSYEQYFGPGTRLTVT.

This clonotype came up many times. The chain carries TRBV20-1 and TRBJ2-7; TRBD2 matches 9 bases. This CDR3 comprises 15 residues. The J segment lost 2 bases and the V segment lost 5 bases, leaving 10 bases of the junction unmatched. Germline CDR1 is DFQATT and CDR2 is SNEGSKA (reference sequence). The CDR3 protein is CSALFQREVTYEQYF. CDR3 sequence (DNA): TGCAGTGCTTTATTTCAGCGGGAGGTCACCTACGAGCAGTACTTC.

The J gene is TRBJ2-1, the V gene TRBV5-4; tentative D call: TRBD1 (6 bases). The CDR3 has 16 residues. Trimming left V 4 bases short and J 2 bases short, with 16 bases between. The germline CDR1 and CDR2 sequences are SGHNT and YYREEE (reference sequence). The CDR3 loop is CASSPPGASAYNEQFF. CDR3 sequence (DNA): TGTGCCAGCAGCCCGCCAGGGGCTAGTGCCTACAATGAGCAGTTCTTC.

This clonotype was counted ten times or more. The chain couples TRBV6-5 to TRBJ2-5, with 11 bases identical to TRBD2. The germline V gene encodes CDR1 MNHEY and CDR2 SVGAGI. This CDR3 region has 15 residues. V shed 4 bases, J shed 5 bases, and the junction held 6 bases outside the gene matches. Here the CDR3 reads CASSWLAGGGETQYF. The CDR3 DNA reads TGTGCCAGCAGTTGGCTAGCGGGGGGCGGGGAGACCCAGTACTTC.

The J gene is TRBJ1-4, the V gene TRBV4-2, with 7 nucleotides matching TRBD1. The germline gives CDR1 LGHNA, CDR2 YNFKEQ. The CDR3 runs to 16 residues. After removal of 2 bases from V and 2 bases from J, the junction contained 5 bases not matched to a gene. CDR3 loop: CASSQQTGATNEKLFF. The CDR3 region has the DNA TGTGCCAGCAGCCAACAAACAGGGGCCACTAATGAAAAACTGTTTTTT.

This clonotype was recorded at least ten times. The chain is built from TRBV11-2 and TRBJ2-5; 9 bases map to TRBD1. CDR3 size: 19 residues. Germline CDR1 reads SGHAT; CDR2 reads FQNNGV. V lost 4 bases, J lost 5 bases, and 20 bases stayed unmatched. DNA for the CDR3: TGTGCCAGCAGCTCATTAGGGGCGAACAGGGGGCCCGTACTGGAGACCCAGTACTTC. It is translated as CASSSLGANRGPVLETQYF.

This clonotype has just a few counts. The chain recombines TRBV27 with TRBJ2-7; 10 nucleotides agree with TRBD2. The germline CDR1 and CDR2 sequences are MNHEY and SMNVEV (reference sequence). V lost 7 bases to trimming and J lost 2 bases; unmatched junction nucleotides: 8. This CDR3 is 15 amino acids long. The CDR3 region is CASTPSGLATYEQYF. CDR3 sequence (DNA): TGTGCCAGCACCCCCTCGGGACTAGCGACCTACGAGCAGTACTTC.

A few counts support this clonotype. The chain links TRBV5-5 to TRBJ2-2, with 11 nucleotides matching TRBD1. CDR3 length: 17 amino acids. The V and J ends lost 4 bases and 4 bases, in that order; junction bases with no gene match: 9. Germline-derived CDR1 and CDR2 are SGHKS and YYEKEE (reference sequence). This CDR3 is CASSLEPGTGGTGELFF. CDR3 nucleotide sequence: TGTGCCAGCAGCCTGGAACCCGGGACAGGGGGCACCGGGGAGCTGTTTTTT.

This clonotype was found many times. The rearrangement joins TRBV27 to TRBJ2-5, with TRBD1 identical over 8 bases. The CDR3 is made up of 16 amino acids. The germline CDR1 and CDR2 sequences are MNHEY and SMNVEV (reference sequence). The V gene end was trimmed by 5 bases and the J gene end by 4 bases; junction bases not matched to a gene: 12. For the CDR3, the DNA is TGTGCCAGCAGTCCATCGTTGGGACAGGTCATAGAGACCCAGTACTTC. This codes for CASSPSLGQVIETQYF.

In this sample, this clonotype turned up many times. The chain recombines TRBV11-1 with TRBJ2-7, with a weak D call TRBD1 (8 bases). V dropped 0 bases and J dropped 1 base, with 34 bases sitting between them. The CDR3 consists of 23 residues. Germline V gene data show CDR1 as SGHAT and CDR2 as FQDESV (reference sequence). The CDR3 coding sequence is TGTGCCAGCAGCTTAGCATCCGGACAGGGAAGGCGGGAGAGAAGCGGGCCGTCCTACGAGCAGTACTTC. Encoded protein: CASSLASGQGRRERSGPSYEQYF.

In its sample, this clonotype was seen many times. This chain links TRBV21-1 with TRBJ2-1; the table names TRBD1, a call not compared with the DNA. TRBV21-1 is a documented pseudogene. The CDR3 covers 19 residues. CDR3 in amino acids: CASSKREGSWGQGPNEQFF. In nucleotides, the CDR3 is TGTGCCAGCAGCAAAAGGGAAGGGAGTTGGGGACAGGGCCCCAATGAGCAGTTCTTC.

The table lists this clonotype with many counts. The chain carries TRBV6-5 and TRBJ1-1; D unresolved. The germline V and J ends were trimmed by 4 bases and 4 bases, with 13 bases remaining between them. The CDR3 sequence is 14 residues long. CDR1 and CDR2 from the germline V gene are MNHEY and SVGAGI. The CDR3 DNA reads TGTGCCAGCAGTTTCACGGGAATGAGCACTGAAGCTTTCTTT. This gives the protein CASSFTGMSTEAFF.

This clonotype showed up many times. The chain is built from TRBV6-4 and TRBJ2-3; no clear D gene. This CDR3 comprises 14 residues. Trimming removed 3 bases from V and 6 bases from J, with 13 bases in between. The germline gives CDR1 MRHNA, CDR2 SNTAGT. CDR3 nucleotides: TGTGCCAGCAGTGAGAAGTCCGGCGCCGATACGCAGTATTTT. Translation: CASSEKSGADTQYF.